The clone carrying this T cell receptor (beta chain) showed up just once. The target antigen is unknown. The method was immunoSEQ multiplex PCR; TCRdb's version includes in-frame clones alone and lacks a portion of them. The sample holds some 120,000 clones, over 75% seen once. These data originate in a study of T cell responses to AZD1222 COVID-19 vaccine. Study outcomes and limitations: Donors skewed white British and female; clonal diversity was possibly underestimated.

This receptor was obtained from an adult who received the MenACWY meningococcal vaccine as a control. The starting material was peripheral blood, obtained 28 days after the second dose of the MenACWY control vaccine.

The CDR3 nucleotides read TGCGCCAGCAGGACAGTAGGGCCCCAGCATTTT. This sequence encodes CASRTVGPQHF. V gene TRBV10-1 combines with J gene TRBJ1-5; a possible D gene is TRBD1 (5 bases). Germline CDR1 WNHNN, CDR2 SYGVQD (reference sequence). The CDR3 has 11 residues. V lost 6 bases and J 9 bases, leaving 9 bases between the germline ends.